This TCR beta chain derives from a study of cytomegalovirus exposure and HLA in healthy donors. The PCR was carried out with 60 Vbeta primers and 13 Jbeta primers. TCRdb's table, derived via immunoSEQ multiplex PCR, lists solely in-frame clones and lacks some. Of about 57,000 clones detected, approximately 80% appear once; the ten largest clones hold around 4.5%. The CDR3 has 15 amino acids. With 2 bases removed from V and 5 bases from J, the gap between germline ends came to 12 bases. Germline CDR1 and CDR2: MNHNY and SVGAGI (reference sequence). Participants comprised healthy donors of bone marrow. Whereas donors were nominally healthy upon sampling, unrecorded immune exposures were probable.

This chain uses TRBV6-6 with TRBJ2-2; the D is unclear. This clonotype originated in a man in his thirties or forties in good health and CMV-seronegative. The specimen was PBMCs. For the CDR3, the DNA is TGTGCCAGCAGTTACGGGCTCTCGAGAACCGGGGAGCTGTTTTTT. Translation: CASSYGLSRTGELFF.